The TCR beta chain described here comes from a study of T cell responses to AZD1222 COVID-19 vaccine. Study-wide findings and caveats: Distributed over spike, vaccine-associated CD4 TCRs predominated at 160-218 and 743-854. Seropositive AZD1222 recipients at baseline numbered only five or six. In a largely white British group with more females than males, clonal diversity was possibly underestimated. Among spike-specific TCRs, nearly half reportedly target unmutated variant regions.

The data were produced by immunoSEQ multiplex PCR, yet TCRdb's version contains in-frame clones alone and is incomplete. Here the sample spans about 130,000 clones, approximately 88% being singletons. This clone was seen only once. Its antigen is unidentified. The CDR3 has 18 residues. Germline V lookup: CDR1 LNHDA, CDR2 SQIVND (reference sequence). J was trimmed by 0 bases and V by 3 bases; bases with no gene match: 10. The TCR comes from an adult in good health. The sample in question was peripheral blood, obtained on day 0 of AZD1222 vaccination. The gene calls are TRBV19 and TRBJ1-5; 8 nucleotides match TRBD1. The CDR3 DNA reads TGTGCCAGTAGTATCCCAGGGGGCGGGGGGTATAGCAATCAGCCCCAGCATTTT. Protein product: CASSIPGGGGYSNQPQHF. Combining the CDR3 with reference TRBV19 and TRBJ1-5 gives the whole variable domain DGGITQSPKYLFRKEGQNVTLSCEQNLNHDAMYWYRQDPGQGLRLIYYSQIVNDFQKGDIAEGYSVSREKKESFPLTVTSAQKNPTAFYLCASSIPGGGGYSNQPQHFGDGTRLSIL.